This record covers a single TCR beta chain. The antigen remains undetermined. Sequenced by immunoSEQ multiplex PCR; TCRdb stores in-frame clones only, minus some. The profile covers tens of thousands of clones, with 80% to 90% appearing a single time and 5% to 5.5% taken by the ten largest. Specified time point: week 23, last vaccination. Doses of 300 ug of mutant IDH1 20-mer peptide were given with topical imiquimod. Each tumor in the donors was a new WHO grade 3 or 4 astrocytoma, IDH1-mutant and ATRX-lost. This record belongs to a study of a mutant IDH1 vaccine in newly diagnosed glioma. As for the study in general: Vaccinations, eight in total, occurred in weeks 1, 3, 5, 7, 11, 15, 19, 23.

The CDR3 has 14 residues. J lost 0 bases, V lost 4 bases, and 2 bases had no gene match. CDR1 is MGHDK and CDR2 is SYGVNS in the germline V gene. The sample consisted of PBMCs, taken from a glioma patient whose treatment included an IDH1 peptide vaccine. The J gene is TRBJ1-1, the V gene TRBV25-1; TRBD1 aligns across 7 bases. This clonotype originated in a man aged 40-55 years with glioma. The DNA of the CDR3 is TGTGCCAGCAGTGTGACAGGGATGAACACTGAAGCTTTCTTT. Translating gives CASSVTGMNTEAFF.